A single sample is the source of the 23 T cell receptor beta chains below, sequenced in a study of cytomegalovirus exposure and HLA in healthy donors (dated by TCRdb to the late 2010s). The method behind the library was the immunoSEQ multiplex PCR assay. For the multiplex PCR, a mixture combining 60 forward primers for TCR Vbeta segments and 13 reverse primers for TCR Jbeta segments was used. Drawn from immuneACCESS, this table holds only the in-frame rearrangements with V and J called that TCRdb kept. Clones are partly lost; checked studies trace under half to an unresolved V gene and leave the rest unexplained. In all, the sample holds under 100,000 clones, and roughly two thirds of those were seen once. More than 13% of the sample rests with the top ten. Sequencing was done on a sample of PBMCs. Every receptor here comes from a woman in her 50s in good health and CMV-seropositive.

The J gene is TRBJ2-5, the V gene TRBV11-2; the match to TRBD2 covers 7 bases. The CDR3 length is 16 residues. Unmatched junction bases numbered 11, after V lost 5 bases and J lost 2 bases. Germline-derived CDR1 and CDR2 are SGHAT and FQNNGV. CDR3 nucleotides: TGTGCCAGCAGCCAGCTCAAAGCGGGACTTCAAGAGACCCAGTACTTC. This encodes CASSQLKAGLQETQYF.

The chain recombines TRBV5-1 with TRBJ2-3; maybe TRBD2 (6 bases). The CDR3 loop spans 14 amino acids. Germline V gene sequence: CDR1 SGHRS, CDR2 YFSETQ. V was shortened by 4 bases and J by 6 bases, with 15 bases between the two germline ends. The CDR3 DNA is TGCGCCAGCAGCACCGGGACTTGGGGGGATACGCAGTATTTT. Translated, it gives CASSTGTWGDTQYF.

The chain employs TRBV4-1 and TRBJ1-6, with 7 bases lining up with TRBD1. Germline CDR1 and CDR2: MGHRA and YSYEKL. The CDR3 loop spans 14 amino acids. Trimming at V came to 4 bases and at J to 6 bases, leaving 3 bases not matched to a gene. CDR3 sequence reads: CASSPRQGNSPLHF. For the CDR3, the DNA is TGCGCCAGCAGCCCCCGACAGGGTAATTCACCCCTCCACTTT.

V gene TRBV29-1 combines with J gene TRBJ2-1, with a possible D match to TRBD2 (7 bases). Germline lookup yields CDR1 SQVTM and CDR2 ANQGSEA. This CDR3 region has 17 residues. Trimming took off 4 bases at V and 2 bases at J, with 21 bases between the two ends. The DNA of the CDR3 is TGCAGCGTTGGGCTGCCACAGAGGGGGAGGGCCTACAATGAGCAGTTCTTC. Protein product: CSVGLPQRGRAYNEQFF.

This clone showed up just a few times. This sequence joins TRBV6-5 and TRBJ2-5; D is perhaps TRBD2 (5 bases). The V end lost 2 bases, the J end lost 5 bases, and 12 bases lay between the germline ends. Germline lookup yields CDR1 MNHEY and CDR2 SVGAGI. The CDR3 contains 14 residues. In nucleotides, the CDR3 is TGTGCCAGCAGTTACGGACTGATCGGGGAGACCCAGTACTTC. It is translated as CASSYGLIGETQYF.

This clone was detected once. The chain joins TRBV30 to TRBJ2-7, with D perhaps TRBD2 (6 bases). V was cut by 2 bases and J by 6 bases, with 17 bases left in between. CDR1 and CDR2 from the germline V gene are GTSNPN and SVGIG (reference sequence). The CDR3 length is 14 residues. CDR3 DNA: TGTGCCTGGAGTTTATCGGACTACCTGACCGAGCAGTACTTC. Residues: CAWSLSDYLTEQYF.

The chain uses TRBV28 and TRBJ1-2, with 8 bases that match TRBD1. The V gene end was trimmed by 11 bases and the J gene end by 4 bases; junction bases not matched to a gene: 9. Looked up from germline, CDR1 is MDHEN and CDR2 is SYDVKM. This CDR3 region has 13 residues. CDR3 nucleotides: TGTGCCTCAACAGGGGGGCGCGCCTATGGCTACACCTTC. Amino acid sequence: CASTGGRAYGYTF.

For the CDR3, the DNA is TGTGCCAGCAGGGCCGGGACAGTCTCCCTCAATGAGCAGTTCTTC. Translation gives CASRAGTVSLNEQFF. The chain is built from TRBV2 and TRBJ2-1; 7 positions match TRBD1. This CDR3 spans 15 amino acids. Germline V gene lookup returns CDR1 SNHLY and CDR2 FYNNEI. J gave up 6 bases and V 6 bases, and 11 bases lay outside the gene matches.

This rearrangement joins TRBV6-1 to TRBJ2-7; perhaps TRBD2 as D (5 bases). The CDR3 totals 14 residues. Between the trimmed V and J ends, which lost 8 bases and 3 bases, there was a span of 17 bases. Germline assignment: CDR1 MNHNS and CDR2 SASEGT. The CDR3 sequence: CASRRGPSLYEQYF. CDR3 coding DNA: TGTGCCAGCCGGCGAGGGCCTAGCCTCTACGAGCAGTACTTC.

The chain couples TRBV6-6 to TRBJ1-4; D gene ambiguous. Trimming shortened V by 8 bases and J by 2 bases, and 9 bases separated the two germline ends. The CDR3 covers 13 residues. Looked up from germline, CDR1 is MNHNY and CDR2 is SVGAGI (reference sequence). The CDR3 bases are TGTGCCAGCGAGGGTCAGACTAATGAAAAACTGTTTTTT. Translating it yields CASEGQTNEKLFF.

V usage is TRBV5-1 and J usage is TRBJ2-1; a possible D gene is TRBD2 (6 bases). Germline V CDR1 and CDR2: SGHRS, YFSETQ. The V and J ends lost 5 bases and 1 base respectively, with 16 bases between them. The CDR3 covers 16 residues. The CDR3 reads CASRYPLGTSYNEQFF. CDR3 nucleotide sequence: TGCGCCAGCAGGTATCCCCTGGGGACTTCCTACAATGAGCAGTTCTTC. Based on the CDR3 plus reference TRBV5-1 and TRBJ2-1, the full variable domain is KAGVTQTPRYLIKTRGQQVTLSCSPISGHRSVSWYQQTPGQGLQFLFEYFSETQRNKGNFPGRFSGRQFSNSRSEMNVSTLELGDSALYLCASRYPLGTSYNEQFFGPGTRLTVL.

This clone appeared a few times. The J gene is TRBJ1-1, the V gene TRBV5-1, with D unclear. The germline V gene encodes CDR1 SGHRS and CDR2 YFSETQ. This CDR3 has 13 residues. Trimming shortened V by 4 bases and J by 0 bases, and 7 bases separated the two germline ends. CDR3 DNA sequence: TGCGCCAGCAGCCGCGCTATGAACACTGAAGCTTTCTTT. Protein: CASSRAMNTEAFF. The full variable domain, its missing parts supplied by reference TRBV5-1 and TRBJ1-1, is KAGVTQTPRYLIKTRGQQVTLSCSPISGHRSVSWYQQTPGQGLQFLFEYFSETQRNKGNFPGRFSGRQFSNSRSEMNVSTLELGDSALYLCASSRAMNTEAFFGQGTRLTVV.

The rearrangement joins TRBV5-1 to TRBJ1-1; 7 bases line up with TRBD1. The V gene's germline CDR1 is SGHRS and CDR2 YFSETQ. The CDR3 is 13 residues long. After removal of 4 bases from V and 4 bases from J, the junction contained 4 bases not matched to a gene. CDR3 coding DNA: TGCGCCAGCAGCCTGACAGGGATCACTGAAGCTTTCTTT. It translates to CASSLTGITEAFF.

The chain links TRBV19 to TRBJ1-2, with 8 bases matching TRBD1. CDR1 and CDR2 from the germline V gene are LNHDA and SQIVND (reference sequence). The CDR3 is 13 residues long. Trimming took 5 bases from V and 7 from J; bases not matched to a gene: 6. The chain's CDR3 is CASSVDREGGYTF. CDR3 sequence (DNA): TGTGCCAGTAGTGTGGACAGGGAGGGTGGCTACACCTTC.

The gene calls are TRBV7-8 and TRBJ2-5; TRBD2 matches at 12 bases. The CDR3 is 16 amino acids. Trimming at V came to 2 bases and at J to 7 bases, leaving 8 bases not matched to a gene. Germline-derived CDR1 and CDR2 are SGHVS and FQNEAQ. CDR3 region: CASSLSRLAGAGTQYF. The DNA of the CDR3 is TGTGCCAGCAGCTTATCCCGACTAGCGGGAGCAGGGACCCAGTACTTC.

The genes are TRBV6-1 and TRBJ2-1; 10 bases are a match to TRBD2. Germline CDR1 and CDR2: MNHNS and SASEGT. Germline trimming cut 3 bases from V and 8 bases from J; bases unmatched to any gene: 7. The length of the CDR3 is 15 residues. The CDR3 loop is CASSDPGLASDEQFF. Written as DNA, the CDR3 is TGTGCCAGCAGTGATCCGGGACTAGCGTCCGATGAGCAGTTCTTC.

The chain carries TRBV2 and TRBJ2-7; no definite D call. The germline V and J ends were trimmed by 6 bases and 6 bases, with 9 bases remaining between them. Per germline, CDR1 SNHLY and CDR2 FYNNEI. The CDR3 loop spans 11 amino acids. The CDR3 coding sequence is TGTGCCAGCAGAGTGTCGGTCGAGCAGTACTTC. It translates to CASRVSVEQYF.

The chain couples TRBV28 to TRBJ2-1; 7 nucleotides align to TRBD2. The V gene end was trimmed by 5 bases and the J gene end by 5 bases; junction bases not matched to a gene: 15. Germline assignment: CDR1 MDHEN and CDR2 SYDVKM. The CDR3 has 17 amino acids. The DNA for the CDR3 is TGTGCCAGCAGTCCCCCACCCGGGACTACAGGTCACAATGAGCAGTTCTTC. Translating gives CASSPPPGTTGHNEQFF.

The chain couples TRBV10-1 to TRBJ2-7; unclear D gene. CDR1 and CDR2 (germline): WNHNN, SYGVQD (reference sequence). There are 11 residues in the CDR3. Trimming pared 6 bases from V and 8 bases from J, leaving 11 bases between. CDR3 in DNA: TGCGCCAGCAGCAACGGTGGTAAGCAGTACTTC. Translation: CASSNGGKQYF.

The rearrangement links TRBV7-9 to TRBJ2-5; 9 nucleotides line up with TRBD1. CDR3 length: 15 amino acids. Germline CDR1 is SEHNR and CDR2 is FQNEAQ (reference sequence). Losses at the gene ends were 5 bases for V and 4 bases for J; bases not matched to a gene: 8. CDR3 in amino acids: CASSPRTGAGETQYF. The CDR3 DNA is TGTGCCAGCAGCCCCCGGACAGGGGCGGGAGAGACCCAGTACTTC.

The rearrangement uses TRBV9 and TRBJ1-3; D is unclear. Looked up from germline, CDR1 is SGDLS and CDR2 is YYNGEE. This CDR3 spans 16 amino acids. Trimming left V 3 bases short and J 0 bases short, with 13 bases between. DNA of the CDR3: TGTGCCAGCAGCGAGAGCTATCGGGTCTCTGGAAACACCATATATTTT. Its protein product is CASSESYRVSGNTIYF.

The CDR3 region has the DNA TGTGCCAGCAGCGAACCTAGGGGACTAGCGGGGAGCTACGAGCAGTACTTC. It is translated as CASSEPRGLAGSYEQYF. The chain joins TRBV7-9 to TRBJ2-7; 13 bases match TRBD2. The CDR3 spans 17 residues. The germline V gene encodes CDR1 SEHNR and CDR2 FQNEAQ (reference sequence). Trimming took 5 bases from V and 3 from J; bases not matched to a gene: 10.

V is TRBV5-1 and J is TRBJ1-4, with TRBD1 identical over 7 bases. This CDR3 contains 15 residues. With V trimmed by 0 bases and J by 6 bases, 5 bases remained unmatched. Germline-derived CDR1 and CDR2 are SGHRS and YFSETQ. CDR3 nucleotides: TGCGCCAGCAGCTTGGATGGGACAGAATATGAAAAACTGTTTTTT. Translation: CASSLDGTEYEKLFF.